This T cell receptor (beta chain) was sequenced during a study of beta chain features in type 1 diabetes. About this clone: What it binds is unknown.

Of the isolated RNA, all was reverse transcribed, and so the sequenced material was expressed TCRB transcripts. Some clones are missing from TCRdb's copy, which holds only in-frame ones; the method was immunoSEQ multiplex PCR. Altogether roughly 300,000 clones are present, around 8% being singletons, with the ten largest covering less than 0.45%. Losses at the gene ends were 3 bases for V and 3 bases for J; bases not matched to a gene: 4. CDR1 is SGHDN and CDR2 is FVKESK in the germline V gene. The CDR3 is 14 amino acids. General study results and limits: The naive, central memory and Treg TCRB repertoires showed an apparent similarity that was greater among patients than among healthy donors. Type 1 diabetes patients showed a moderate but significant shortening of TCRB CDR3s in all four CD4+ subsets. An over-representation of cells with high TCR expression could result from cDNA sequencing.

The material sequenced was central memory CD4+ T cells from blood. The chain combines TRBV14 with TRBJ2-7; 8 positions match TRBD1. The source is a woman between 18 and 30 years old in good health. The CDR3 coding sequence is TGTGCCAGCAGCCAGCTGGACAGGGTCTACGAGCAGTACTTC. This gives the protein CASSQLDRVYEQYF.